This paragraph reports one T cell receptor beta chain. This CDR3 comprises 13 residues. The V and J ends lost 4 bases and 4 bases respectively, with 11 bases between them. Germline values: CDR1 SQVTM, CDR2 ANQGSEA. Here immunoSEQ multiplex PCR was the method, and the copy in TCRdb shows in-frame clones only, minus some. The repertoire consists of 100,000 to 150,000 clones, with approximately 82% occurring once and the leading ten covering approximately 12%. The data stem from a study of blood T cell repertoires in COVID-19. V and J are TRBV29-1 and TRBJ1-5; no definite D call. The receptor comes from a man aged 60 to 69 with acute or convalescent COVID-19. The sample comprised peripheral blood. This CDR3 is CSVVYNSNQPQHF. CDR3 bases: TGCAGCGTTGTTTACAATTCTAATCAGCCCCAGCATTTT.